This T cell receptor beta chain emerged from a study of T-cell reconstitution after alpha-beta-depleted transplantation in children. Per the germline V gene, CDR1 is SEHNR and CDR2 is FQNEAQ (reference sequence). This CDR3 is built from 15 residues. V lost 5 bases, J lost 4 bases, and 15 bases lay in between. Unique molecular identifiers were built into the TCRbeta library. Each CDR3 protein is one row after TCRdb ran MiXCR on the PCR reads. The top ten clones hold 1.1% of a sample with hundreds of thousands of distinct CDR3 sequences, 15% to 20% of them seen once. Sequences were derived from PBMCs from the stem cell graft donor, sampled from the stem cell graft. This TCR was sampled from a human donor who donated a stem cell graft to a child with acute myeloid leukemia. The chain joins TRBV7-9 to TRBJ2-1, with no clear D. The CDR3 region is CASSGSSVGYNEQFF. The CDR3 bases are TGTGCCAGCAGCGGTTCTTCTGTGGGTTACAATGAGCAGTTCTTC.